The 21 T cell receptor beta chains below come from one sample, sequenced in a study of identifying expanded T cells in peripheral blood. Libraries were prepared by immunoSEQ multiplex PCR; TCRdb keeps only in-frame clonotypes and omits some of them. The sample consists of roughly 96,000 clones, 70% to 90% of them appearing once. The sample taken for sequencing was blood. The receptors here all came from a person aged 18 to 69 in good health.

V is TRBV5-5 and J is TRBJ1-2; D gene ambiguous. This CDR3 comprises 15 residues. The V and J ends lost 0 bases and 5 bases respectively, with 14 bases between them. Germline V CDR1 and CDR2: SGHKS, YYEKEE (reference sequence). The CDR3 DNA sequence: TGTGCCAGCAGCTTGGGAGTAACGGCGTCTTATGGCTACACCTTC. Amino acids: CASSLGVTASYGYTF.

This chain uses TRBV7-9 with TRBJ2-2, with TRBD1 identical over 9 bases. The ends lost 5 bases at V and 4 bases at J; junction bases unmatched: 5. CDR3 length: 15 amino acids. Germline assignment: CDR1 SEHNR and CDR2 FQNEAQ (reference sequence). The CDR3 sequence is CASSTGGASTGELFF. CDR3 bases: TGTGCCAGCAGCACAGGGGGCGCGAGCACCGGGGAGCTGTTTTTT.

The chain uses TRBV2 and TRBJ1-1, with a tentative D call TRBD1 (5 bases). V was shortened by 7 bases and J by 3 bases, with 12 bases between the two germline ends. The CDR3 is made up of 13 amino acids. CDR1 is SNHLY and CDR2 is FYNNEI in the germline V gene. The CDR3 coding sequence is TGTGCCAGCACCTCCAGGGTGGACACTGAAGCTTTCTTT. This encodes CASTSRVDTEAFF.

V is TRBV14 and J is TRBJ2-7, with 7 positions matching TRBD1. Losses at the gene ends were 0 bases for V and 5 bases for J; bases not matched to a gene: 10. The CDR3 is 16 residues long. Germline V gene data show CDR1 as SGHDN and CDR2 as FVKESK. The CDR3 spells CASSQERLGTDHEQYF. The CDR3 nucleotides are TGTGCCAGCAGCCAAGAGCGTTTAGGGACAGACCACGAGCAGTACTTC.

In its sample, this clone was seen a few times. This chain uses TRBV4-1 with TRBJ2-7, with D possibly being TRBD1 (5 bases). There are 13 residues in the CDR3. V lost 1 base, J lost 2 bases, and 6 bases lay in between. CDR1 MGHRA and CDR2 YSYEKL come from the germline V gene. CDR3 loop: CASSQGRAYEQYF. CDR3 DNA sequence: TGCGCCAGCAGCCAAGGCAGGGCCTACGAGCAGTACTTC.

The V and J genes are TRBV9 and TRBJ2-5; D call uncertain. The V end was cut by 0 bases, the J end by 3 bases, with 6 bases between. The CDR3 is 13 amino acids. Germline V gene sequence: CDR1 SGDLS, CDR2 YYNGEE. CDR3 in amino acids: CASSVGLEETQYF. CDR3 DNA: TGTGCCAGCAGCGTAGGGCTCGAAGAGACCCAGTACTTC.

The CDR3 spells CASSLVRGLRSPLHF. The CDR3 DNA reads TGTGCCAGCAGCTTAGTTCGGGGGTTGCGTTCACCCCTCCACTTT. The J gene is TRBJ1-6, the V gene TRBV7-2; a possible D gene is TRBD1 (5 bases). V was shortened by 1 base and J by 9 bases, with 13 bases between the two germline ends. Germline loops: CDR1 SGHTA, CDR2 FQGNSA. This CDR3 contains 15 residues.

The chain joins TRBV5-1 to TRBJ1-5; no definite D call. The CDR3 loop spans 13 amino acids. CDR1 is SGHRS and CDR2 is YFSETQ in the germline V gene. V was pared by 2 bases and J by 7 bases, with 10 bases between. CDR3 sequence: CASSFEGLQPQHF. Written as DNA, the CDR3 is TGCGCCAGCAGCTTTGAAGGCTTACAGCCCCAGCATTTT.

V is TRBV27 and J is TRBJ1-1; TRBD1 is a possible D gene (6 bases). V lost 4 bases, J lost 6 bases, and 12 bases lay in between. CDR1 MNHEY and CDR2 SMNVEV come from the germline V gene (reference sequence). The CDR3 extends over 13 amino acids. CDR3 nucleotides: TGTGCCAGCAGTTATACAGGGATCTCTGAAGCTTTCTTT. Its protein product is CASSYTGISEAFF.

This chain uses TRBV19 with TRBJ2-1; no definite D call. The CDR3 extends over 15 amino acids. CDR1 and CDR2 from the germline V gene are LNHDA and SQIVND (reference sequence). Between the trimmed V and J ends, which lost 9 bases and 8 bases, there was a span of 23 bases. CDR3 amino acids: CASVDRALSQDEQFF. The CDR3 region has the DNA TGTGCCAGCGTTGACCGGGCCTTATCTCAGGATGAGCAGTTCTTC.

CDR3 loop: CASSLRLAGAAGELFF. CDR3 bases: TGTGCCAGCAGCTTAAGACTAGCCGGGGCGGCCGGGGAGCTGTTTTTT. This chain uses TRBV7-2 with TRBJ2-2, with TRBD2 matching over 7 bases. This CDR3 region has 16 residues. The ends lost 2 bases at V and 6 bases at J; junction bases unmatched: 9. From germline, CDR1 is SGHTA and CDR2 FQGNSA.

This clone occurred once. J is TRBJ2-7 and V is TRBV30; D perhaps matches TRBD1 (6 bases). From germline, CDR1 is GTSNPN and CDR2 SVGIG (reference sequence). The CDR3 extends over 15 amino acids. V was trimmed by 1 base and J by 7 bases, leaving 20 bases between them. CDR3 DNA: TGTGCCTGGAGTGCCCCGGGACACCCCGCGCGGGAGCAGTACTTC. Its translation: CAWSAPGHPAREQYF. Full variable domain (missing parts from reference TRBV30 and TRBJ2-7): SQTIHQWPATLVQPVGSPLSLECTVEGTSNPNLYWYRQAAGRGLQLLFYSVGIGQISSEVPQNLSASRPQDRQFILSSKKLLLSDSGFYLCAWSAPGHPAREQYFGPGTRLTVT.

The rearrangement joins TRBV27 to TRBJ1-5, with D perhaps matching TRBD1 (5 bases). CDR1 is MNHEY, CDR2 SMNVEV, per germline (reference sequence). This CDR3 contains 14 residues. Trimming removed 1 base from V and 8 bases from J, with 12 bases in between. The CDR3 is CASSLLGGSEPQHF. CDR3 DNA sequence: TGTGCCAGCAGTTTATTGGGGGGATCGGAGCCCCAGCATTTT.

The chain links TRBV6-5 to TRBJ2-3; D is unresolved. Germline V gene sequence: CDR1 MNHEY, CDR2 SVGAGI. The V and J ends lost 0 bases and 0 bases respectively, with 4 bases between them. This CDR3 is built from 14 residues. CDR3 nucleotides: TGTGCCAGCAGTTACTCGGGCAGCACAGATACGCAGTATTTT. Residues: CASSYSGSTDTQYF.

The gene calls are TRBV11-1 and TRBJ1-1; D gene uncertain. The V gene lost 5 bases and the J gene lost 6 bases, with 13 bases spanning the gap. Germline CDR1 and CDR2: SGHAT and FQDESV (reference sequence). CDR3 length: 13 amino acids. CDR3 amino acids: CASSIRRASEAFF. The CDR3 DNA follows: TGTGCCAGCAGCATACGGCGGGCGTCTGAAGCTTTCTTT.

The J gene is TRBJ2-1, the V gene TRBV9; D gene uncertain. Germline V gene data show CDR1 as SGDLS and CDR2 as YYNGEE. The CDR3 spans 14 residues. The germline V and J ends were trimmed by 0 bases and 3 bases, with 7 bases remaining between them. Written as DNA, the CDR3 is TGTGCCAGCAGCGTAGCACGAGGCTACAATGAGCAGTTCTTC. This encodes CASSVARGYNEQFF.

The V and J genes are TRBV19 and TRBJ1-1; 8 positions agree with TRBD1. Germline values: CDR1 LNHDA, CDR2 SQIVND (reference sequence). CDR3 size: 13 residues. After removal of 6 bases from V and 1 base from J, the junction contained 1 base not matched to a gene. CDR3 in DNA: TGTGCCAGTAGAGACAGGGGGAACACTGAAGCTTTCTTT. Translating it yields CASRDRGNTEAFF.

The rearrangement uses TRBV6-5 and TRBJ1-1, with 9 bases fitting TRBD1. Germline V lookup: CDR1 MNHEY, CDR2 SVGAGI. CDR3 size: 15 residues. V lost 2 bases to trimming and J lost 1 base; unmatched junction nucleotides: 2. DNA for the CDR3: TGTGCCAGCAGTTACGCGACAGGGGGGAACACTGAAGCTTTCTTT. It yields the protein CASSYATGGNTEAFF.

This clone has just a few counts. The V gene is TRBV30, the J gene TRBJ2-5, with a possible D match to TRBD2 (6 bases). The CDR3 is 12 residues long. The V end lost 5 bases, the J end lost 2 bases, and 9 bases lay between the germline ends. CDR1 and CDR2 (germline): GTSNPN, SVGIG (reference sequence). The CDR3 loop is CAWGTGQETQYF. The CDR3 nucleotides read TGTGCCTGGGGGACTGGGCAAGAGACCCAGTACTTC.

This clone was counted between two and nine times. The gene calls are TRBV18 and TRBJ2-1; D remains ambiguous. Deletions cut 2 bases from V and 9 bases from J, with 14 bases between. The CDR3 is 14 residues long. CDR1 is KGHSH, CDR2 LQKENI, per germline. This CDR3 is CASSPFHSNSEQFF. CDR3 coding DNA: TGTGCCAGCTCACCATTTCACAGTAATAGTGAGCAGTTCTTC. Variable domain in full (rest from reference TRBV18 and TRBJ2-1): NAGVMQNPRHLVRRRGQEARLRCSPMKGHSHVYWYRQLPEEGLKFMVYLQKENIIDESGMPKERFSAEFPKEGPSILRIQQVVRGDSAAYFCASSPFHSNSEQFFGPGTRLTVL.

The chain has TRBV4-1 and TRBJ2-1, with D unclear. The CDR3 length is 16 residues. V shed 5 bases and J shed 4 bases, with 18 bases lying between them. CDR1 is MGHRA, CDR2 YSYEKL, per germline. This CDR3 is CASSRAGERRYNEQFF. The CDR3 DNA follows: TGCGCCAGCAGCAGGGCCGGAGAGCGCCGTTACAATGAGCAGTTCTTC.